Sequencing of this TCR beta chain was carried out in a study of identical twins. Study conclusions and caveats: The study found that models underestimated out-of-frame TCR alpha sharing in monozygotic twins.

TCRdb ran MiXCR on the 5' RACE reads and lists one entry per CDR3 protein. The data contain approximately 190,000 distinct CDR3 sequences, about a sixth of them singletons. Trimming left V 1 base short and J 4 bases short, with 9 bases between. Germline values: CDR1 MNHEY, CDR2 SVGAGI. This CDR3 has 14 amino acids. Notes on this clonotype: Its antigen is not identified.

These data also featured in a second study, about T cells expressing NK-cell markers. This second study notes: An anti-gamma-delta TCR antibody confined sorting to alpha-beta TCR T cells across several of the experiments.

Material: CD8+ T cells sorted from blood. V gene TRBV6-5 combines with J gene TRBJ2-3; either TRBD1 or TRBD2 may fit D (6 bases each). The sequence came from a woman aged 18-30 years in good health. CDR3: CASSYLGGADTQYF. The CDR3 DNA reads TGTGCCAGCAGTTACTTGGGGGGCGCAGATACGCAGTATTTT.